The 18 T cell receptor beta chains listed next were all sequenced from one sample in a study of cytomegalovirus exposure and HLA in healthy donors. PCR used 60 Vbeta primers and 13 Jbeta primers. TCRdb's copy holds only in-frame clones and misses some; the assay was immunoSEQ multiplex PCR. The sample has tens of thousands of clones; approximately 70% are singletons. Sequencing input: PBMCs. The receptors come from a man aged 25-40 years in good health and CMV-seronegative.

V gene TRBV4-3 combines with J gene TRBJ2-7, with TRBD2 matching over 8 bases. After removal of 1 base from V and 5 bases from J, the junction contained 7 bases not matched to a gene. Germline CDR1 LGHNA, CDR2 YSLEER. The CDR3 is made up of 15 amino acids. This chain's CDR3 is CASSQASGGADEQYF. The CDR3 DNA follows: TGCGCCAGCAGCCAAGCCTCCGGGGGGGCGGACGAGCAGTACTTC.

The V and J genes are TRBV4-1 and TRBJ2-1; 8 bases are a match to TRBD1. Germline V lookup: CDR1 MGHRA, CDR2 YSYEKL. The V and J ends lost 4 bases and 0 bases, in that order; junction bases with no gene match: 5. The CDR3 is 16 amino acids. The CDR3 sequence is CASSPRDRSSYNEQFF. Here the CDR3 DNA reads TGCGCCAGCAGCCCCCGGGACAGGAGCTCCTACAATGAGCAGTTCTTC.

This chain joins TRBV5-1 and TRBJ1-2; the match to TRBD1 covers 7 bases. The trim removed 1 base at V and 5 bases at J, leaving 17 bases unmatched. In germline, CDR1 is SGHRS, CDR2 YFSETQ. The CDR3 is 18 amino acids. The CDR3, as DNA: TGCGCCAGCAGCTTGTGGAAACAGGGGATGGGTAAACTATATGGCTACACCTTC. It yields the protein CASSLWKQGMGKLYGYTF.

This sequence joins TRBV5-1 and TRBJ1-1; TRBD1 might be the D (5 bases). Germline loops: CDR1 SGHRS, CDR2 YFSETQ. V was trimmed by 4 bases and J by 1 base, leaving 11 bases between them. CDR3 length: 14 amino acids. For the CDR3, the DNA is TGCGCCAGCAGCATGCAGGGTCGGAACACTGAAGCTTTCTTT. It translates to CASSMQGRNTEAFF. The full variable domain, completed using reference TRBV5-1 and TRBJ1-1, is KAGVTQTPRYLIKTRGQQVTLSCSPISGHRSVSWYQQTPGQGLQFLFEYFSETQRNKGNFPGRFSGRQFSNSRSEMNVSTLELGDSALYLCASSMQGRNTEAFFGQGTRLTVV.

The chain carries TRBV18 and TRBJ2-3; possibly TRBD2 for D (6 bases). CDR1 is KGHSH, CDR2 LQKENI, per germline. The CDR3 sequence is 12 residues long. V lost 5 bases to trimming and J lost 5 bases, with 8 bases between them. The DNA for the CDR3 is TGTGCCAGCTCAACGCGGGAAGATACGCAGTATTTT. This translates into CASSTREDTQYF.

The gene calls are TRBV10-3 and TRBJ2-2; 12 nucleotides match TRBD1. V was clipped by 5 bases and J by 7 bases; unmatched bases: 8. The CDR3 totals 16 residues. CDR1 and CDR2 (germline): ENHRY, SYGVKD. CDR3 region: CAISQTGQGAGGELFF. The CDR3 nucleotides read TGTGCCATCAGTCAGACGGGACAGGGGGCCGGCGGGGAGCTGTTTTTT.

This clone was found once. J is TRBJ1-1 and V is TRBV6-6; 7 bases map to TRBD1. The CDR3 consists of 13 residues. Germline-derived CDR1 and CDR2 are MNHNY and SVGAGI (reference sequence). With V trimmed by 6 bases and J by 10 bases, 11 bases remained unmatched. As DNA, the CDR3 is TGTGCCAGCAGCTCGACAGGGTTTCTTGGAGCTTTCTTT. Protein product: CASSSTGFLGAFF.

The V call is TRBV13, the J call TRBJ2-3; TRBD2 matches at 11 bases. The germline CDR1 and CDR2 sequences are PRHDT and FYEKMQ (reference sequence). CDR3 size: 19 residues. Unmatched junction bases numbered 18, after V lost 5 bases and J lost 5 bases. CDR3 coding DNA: TGTGCCAGCAGCGCCGCGATACTAGCGGGAGATAGTTTAGGAGATACGCAGTATTTT. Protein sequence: CASSAAILAGDSLGDTQYF. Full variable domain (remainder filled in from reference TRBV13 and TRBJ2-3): AAGVIQSPRHLIKEKRETATLKCYPIPRHDTVYWYQQGPGQDPQFLISFYEKMQSDKGSIPDRFSAQQFSDYHSELNMSSLELGDSALYFCASSAAILAGDSLGDTQYFGPGTRLTVL.

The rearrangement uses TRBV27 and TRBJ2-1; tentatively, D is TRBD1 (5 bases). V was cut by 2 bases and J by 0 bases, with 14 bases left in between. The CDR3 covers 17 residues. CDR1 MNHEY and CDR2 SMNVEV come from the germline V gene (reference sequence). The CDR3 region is CASSLRGTESSYNEQFF. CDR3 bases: TGTGCCAGCAGTTTAAGGGGAACGGAGAGCTCCTACAATGAGCAGTTCTTC.

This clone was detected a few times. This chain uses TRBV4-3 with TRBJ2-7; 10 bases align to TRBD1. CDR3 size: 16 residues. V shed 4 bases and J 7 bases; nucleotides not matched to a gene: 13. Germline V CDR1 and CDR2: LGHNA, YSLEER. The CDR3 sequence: CASSLGQGGLGREQYF. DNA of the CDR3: TGCGCCAGCAGCCTCGGACAGGGGGGCTTGGGGCGGGAGCAGTACTTC.

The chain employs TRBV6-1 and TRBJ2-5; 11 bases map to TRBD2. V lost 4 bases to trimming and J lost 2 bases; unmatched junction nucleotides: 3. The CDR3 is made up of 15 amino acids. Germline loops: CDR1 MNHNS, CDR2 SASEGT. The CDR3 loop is CASSGLAGKQETQYF. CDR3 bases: TGTGCCAGCAGTGGACTAGCGGGGAAACAAGAGACCCAGTACTTC.

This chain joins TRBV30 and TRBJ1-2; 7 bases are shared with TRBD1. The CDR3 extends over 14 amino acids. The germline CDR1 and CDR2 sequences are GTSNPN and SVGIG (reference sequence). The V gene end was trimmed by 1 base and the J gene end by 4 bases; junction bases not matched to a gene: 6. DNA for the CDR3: TGTGCCTGGAGTGGGATAGGGGGCCGCTATGGCTACACCTTC. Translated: CAWSGIGGRYGYTF.

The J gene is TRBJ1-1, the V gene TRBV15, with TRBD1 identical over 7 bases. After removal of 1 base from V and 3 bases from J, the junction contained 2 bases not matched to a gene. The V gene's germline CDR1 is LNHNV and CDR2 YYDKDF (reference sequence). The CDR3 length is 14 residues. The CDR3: CATSRGGQYTEAFF. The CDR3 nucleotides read TGTGCCACCAGCAGAGGGGGACAGTACACTGAAGCTTTCTTT.

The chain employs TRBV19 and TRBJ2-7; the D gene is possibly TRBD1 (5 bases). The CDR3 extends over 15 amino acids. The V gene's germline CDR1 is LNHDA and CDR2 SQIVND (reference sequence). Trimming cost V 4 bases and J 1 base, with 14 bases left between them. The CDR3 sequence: CASSTDSYTSYEQYF. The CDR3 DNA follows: TGTGCCAGTAGTACCGACAGCTATACGTCCTACGAGCAGTACTTC.

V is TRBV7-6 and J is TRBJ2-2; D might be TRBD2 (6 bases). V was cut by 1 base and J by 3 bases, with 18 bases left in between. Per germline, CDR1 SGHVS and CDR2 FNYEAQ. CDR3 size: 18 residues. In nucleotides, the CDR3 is TGTGCCAGCAGCTTAGATCCACGGGGGAAGTTCGACACCGGGGAGCTGTTTTTT. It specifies CASSLDPRGKFDTGELFF.

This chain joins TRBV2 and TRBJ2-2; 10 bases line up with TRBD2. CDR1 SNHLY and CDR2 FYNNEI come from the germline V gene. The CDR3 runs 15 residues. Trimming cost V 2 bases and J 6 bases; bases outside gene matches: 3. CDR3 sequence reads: CASSEQRGGAGELFF. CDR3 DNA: TGTGCCAGCAGTGAACAGCGGGGGGGCGCCGGGGAGCTGTTTTTT.

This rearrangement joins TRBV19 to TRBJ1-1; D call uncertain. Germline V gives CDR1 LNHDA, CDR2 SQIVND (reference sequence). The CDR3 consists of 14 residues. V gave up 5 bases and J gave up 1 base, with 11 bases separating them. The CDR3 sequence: CASSFEGRNTEAFF. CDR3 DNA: TGTGCCAGTAGTTTCGAGGGTCGGAACACTGAAGCTTTCTTT.

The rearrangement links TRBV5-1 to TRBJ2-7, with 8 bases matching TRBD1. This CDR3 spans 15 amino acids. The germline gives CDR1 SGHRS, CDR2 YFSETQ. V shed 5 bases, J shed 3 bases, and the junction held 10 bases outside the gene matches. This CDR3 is CASRDGTGVIYEQYF. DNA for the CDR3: TGCGCCAGCAGGGACGGGACAGGAGTAATCTACGAGCAGTACTTC.